Sequencing of this T cell receptor beta chain was carried out in a study of blood T cell repertoires in COVID-19. Overall study: Specimens from acute and convalescent COVID-19 originated in the United States, Italy and Spain. The cDNA or gDNA used as material had been derived from T cells, B-cell-depleted T cells, or PBMCs.

The V and J ends lost 3 bases and 3 bases, in that order; junction bases with no gene match: 4. From germline, CDR1 is GTSNPN and CDR2 SVGIG (reference sequence). The CDR3 consists of 13 residues. Original analysis: Reference gene primer amplification gave nucleated cell count estimates. TCRdb keeps only in-frame clones here, not all; method: immunoSEQ multiplex PCR. That table supplies the V and J calls and clone size; D and trimming were determined from the DNA. The sample includes approximately 290,000 clones, around 89% of them seen just once. V usage is TRBV30 and J usage is TRBJ1-2; 7 bases are a match to TRBD1. Sequences were obtained from peripheral blood. The TCR originated in a man younger than 45 with acute or convalescent COVID-19. CDR3 nucleotide sequence: TGTGCCTGGAGCGTACAGGGGCACTATGGCTACACCTTC. Translated: CAWSVQGHYGYTF.